The present entry profiles one T cell receptor (beta chain) with its context. The antigen remains undetermined. CD45RO-negative, CCR7-selected cells formed the naive CD8 fraction, which excluded terminally differentiated effector memory CD45RA+ cells. The sample belongs to a study of shared clonotypes between healthy human individuals. Across the study: A donor's plate count was three for CD4 naive and three for CD4 memory; CD8 naive had two and CD8 memory one. Study-wide points: Relative to memory subsets, naive subsets generally showed larger estimated richness.

This CDR3 spans 17 amino acids. Per the germline V gene, CDR1 is SGDLS and CDR2 is YYNGEE. Germline trimming cut 0 bases from V and 4 bases from J; bases unmatched to any gene: 6. Researchers ran the assay at a deep level. Repertoires were generated with immunoSEQ multiplex PCR, while TCRdb's copy carries only in-frame clones and drops some. Of 1.5 million to 2.5 million clones listed, approximately 94% are singletons. This sequence was found in a man younger than 30 in good health. This chain uses TRBV9 with TRBJ2-1, with 11 positions matching TRBD2. Specimen: naive CD8+ T cells sorted from blood. As DNA, the CDR3 is TGTGCCAGCAGCGTAGGCGGGGCTAGCGGGGGGTACAATGAGCAGTTCTTC. It is translated as CASSVGGASGGYNEQFF.